Listed below are T cell receptor beta chains from one sample, sequenced in a study of response to subunit inactivated influenza vaccine. TCRdb itself ran the RT-PCR reads through MiXCR, one entry per CDR3 protein. The table includes more than 150,000 distinct CDR3 sequences, over 8.5% detected once. The sequenced sample was CD8+ T cells sorted from PBMCs, obtained about 23 months after vaccination. The source is a man aged 50-75 years who received an inactivated influenza vaccine. The CDR3 runs from the conserved cysteine through the conserved F or W. D genes are given only for firm matches. Expanded clones get a size class; other rows say once, few or many, or leave the size out.

j_gene: TRBJ1-1; abundance: many; v_gene: TRBV29-1; d_gene: -; len: 13; CDR3aa: CSVGGALPTEAFF; CDR3nt: TGCAGCGTGGGGGGGGCCCTTCCCACTGAAGCTTTCTTT
j_gene: TRBJ1-4; abundance: few; v_gene: TRBV4-3; d_gene: -; len: 16; CDR3aa: CASSSSLQGLREKLFF; CDR3nt: TGCGCCAGCAGCTCCTCGTTACAGGGCTTGAGGGAAAAACTGTTTTTT
j_gene: TRBJ1-1; abundance: many; v_gene: TRBV20-1; d_gene: -; len: 12; CDR3aa: CSAFYPNTEAFF; CDR3nt: TGCAGTGCCTTTTACCCGAACACTGAAGCTTTCTTT
j_gene: TRBJ2-1; abundance: -; v_gene: TRBV7-2; d_gene: -; len: 15; CDR3aa: CASSLAQRVLNEQFF; CDR3nt: TGTGCCAGCAGCTTAGCGCAGCGGGTGCTCAATGAGCAGTTCTTC
j_gene: TRBJ1-3; abundance: -; v_gene: TRBV5-5; d_gene: TRBD1; len: 14; CDR3aa: CASSSGTAGNTIYF; CDR3nt: TGTGCCAGCAGCTCCGGGACAGCTGGAAACACCATATATTTT
j_gene: TRBJ2-1; abundance: few; v_gene: TRBV5-1; d_gene: -; len: 12; CDR3aa: CASSDGLNEQFF; CDR3nt: TGCGCCAGCAGCGACGGCCTCAATGAGCAGTTCTTC
j_gene: TRBJ2-3; abundance: -; v_gene: TRBV28; d_gene: -; len: 11; CDR3aa: CASSLRDTQYF; CDR3nt: TGTGCCAGCAGTTTGAGAGATACGCAGTATTTT
j_gene: TRBJ2-1; abundance: few; v_gene: TRBV7-9; d_gene: TRBD2; len: 15; CDR3aa: CASSQGTSGNNEQFF; CDR3nt: TGTGCCAGCAGCCAAGGGACTAGCGGGAACAATGAGCAGTTCTTC
j_gene: TRBJ2-7; abundance: many; v_gene: TRBV7-9; d_gene: -; len: 14; CDR3aa: CASSPLDRSYEQYF; CDR3nt: TGTGCCAGCAGCCCACTGGACAGATCCTACGAGCAGTACTTC
j_gene: TRBJ2-7; abundance: -; v_gene: TRBV20-1; d_gene: TRBD1; len: 14; CDR3aa: CSAQPGTGNYEQYF; CDR3nt: TGCAGTGCTCAACCCGGGACAGGGAACTACGAGCAGTACTTC
j_gene: TRBJ2-1; abundance: many; v_gene: TRBV10-3; d_gene: TRBD1; len: 16; CDR3aa: CAISARDRGPDNEQFF; CDR3nt: TGTGCCATCAGTGCAAGGGACAGGGGGCCTGATAATGAGCAGTTCTTC
j_gene: TRBJ1-5; abundance: few; v_gene: TRBV7-6; d_gene: -; len: 13; CDR3aa: CASSLGWAQPQHF; CDR3nt: TGTGCCAGCAGCTTAGGTTGGGCTCAGCCCCAGCATTTT
j_gene: TRBJ1-2; abundance: -; v_gene: TRBV3-1; d_gene: -; len: 15; CDR3aa: CASSPPGAWNHGYTF; CDR3nt: TGTGCCAGCAGCCCGCCCGGGGCTTGGAACCATGGCTACACCTTC
j_gene: TRBJ2-3; abundance: -; v_gene: TRBV23-1; d_gene: -; len: 15; CDR3aa: CASSYPTRAADTQYF; CDR3nt: TGCGCCAGCAGTTATCCGACTAGGGCGGCGGATACGCAGTATTTT
j_gene: TRBJ1-1; abundance: -; v_gene: TRBV7-9; d_gene: -; len: 15; CDR3aa: CASSLGWGENTEAFF; CDR3nt: TGTGCCAGCAGCTTAGGCTGGGGAGAAAACACTGAAGCTTTCTTT
j_gene: TRBJ1-2; abundance: many; v_gene: TRBV5-1; d_gene: -; len: 14; CDR3aa: CASSLGAGGDGYTF; CDR3nt: TGCGCCAGCAGCCTGGGGGCCGGTGGGGATGGCTACACCTTC
j_gene: TRBJ1-1; abundance: once; v_gene: TRBV6-4; d_gene: TRBD1; len: 16; CDR3aa: CASSDPGQVRPTEAFF; CDR3nt: TGTGCCAGCAGTGACCCGGGACAGGTCCGTCCAACTGAAGCTTTCTTT
j_gene: TRBJ2-2; abundance: few; v_gene: TRBV4-3; d_gene: TRBD2; len: 16; CDR3aa: CASSQLAGGNTGELFF; CDR3nt: TGCGCCAGCAGCCAACTAGCGGGGGGGAACACCGGGGAGCTGTTTTTT
j_gene: TRBJ1-2; abundance: -; v_gene: TRBV11-1; d_gene: TRBD1; len: 17; CDR3aa: CASSLGPGQGVNYGYTF; CDR3nt: TGTGCCAGCAGCTTAGGTCCGGGACAGGGCGTAAACTATGGCTACACCTTC
j_gene: TRBJ2-7; abundance: few; v_gene: TRBV24-1; d_gene: -; len: 13; CDR3aa: CATGTDTTYEQYF; CDR3nt: TGTGCCACCGGGACGGACACAACCTACGAGCAGTACTTC
j_gene: TRBJ2-7; abundance: many; v_gene: TRBV2; d_gene: -; len: 15; CDR3aa: CASSQDTSHLYEQYF; CDR3nt: TGTGCCAGCAGTCAGGACACGAGCCATCTATACGAGCAGTACTTC
j_gene: TRBJ1-1; abundance: few; v_gene: TRBV7-9; d_gene: -; len: 14; CDR3aa: CASSPRGSGTEAFF; CDR3nt: TGTGCCAGCAGCCCTAGGGGGTCGGGCACTGAAGCTTTCTTT
j_gene: TRBJ2-1; abundance: -; v_gene: TRBV4-3; d_gene: TRBD2; len: 17; CDR3aa: CASSQEGGRRSYNEQFF; CDR3nt: TGCGCCAGCAGCCAAGAAGGCGGGAGGCGTTCCTACAATGAGCAGTTCTTC
j_gene: TRBJ2-1; abundance: -; v_gene: TRBV9; d_gene: TRBD2; len: 17; CDR3aa: CASSVRLAASSYNEQFF; CDR3nt: TGTGCCAGCAGCGTACGACTAGCGGCTAGCTCCTACAATGAGCAGTTCTTC
j_gene: TRBJ2-7; abundance: -; v_gene: TRBV20-1; d_gene: TRBD2; len: 14; CDR3aa: CSARGPAGIDEQYF; CDR3nt: TGCAGTGCTAGAGGGCCAGCGGGAATCGACGAGCAGTACTTC
j_gene: TRBJ2-7; abundance: -; v_gene: TRBV27; d_gene: -; len: 16; CDR3aa: CASSLFIGRGPYEQYF; CDR3nt: TGTGCCAGCAGTCTCTTCATCGGCAGGGGACCTTACGAGCAGTACTTC
j_gene: TRBJ1-2; abundance: few; v_gene: TRBV7-2; d_gene: -; len: 16; CDR3aa: CASSHSGGLFPYGYTF; CDR3nt: TGTGCCAGCAGCCATTCGGGCGGGTTATTCCCCTATGGCTACACCTTC
j_gene: TRBJ2-7; abundance: few; v_gene: TRBV2; d_gene: TRBD2; len: 15; CDR3aa: CASSEALSGSYEQYF; CDR3nt: TGTGCCAGCAGTGAAGCGCTTAGCGGGAGCTACGAGCAGTACTTC
j_gene: TRBJ2-7; abundance: few; v_gene: TRBV21-1; d_gene: -; len: 16; CDR3aa: CASSSLDRRGSYEQYF; CDR3nt: TGTGCCAGCAGCTCCTTGGACAGGAGGGGATCCTACGAGCAGTACTTC
j_gene: TRBJ2-1; abundance: many; v_gene: TRBV7-9; d_gene: TRBD2; len: 15; CDR3aa: CASSFFAGDGIEQFF; CDR3nt: TGTGCCAGCAGCTTTTTCGCGGGAGATGGTATAGAGCAGTTCTTC
j_gene: TRBJ2-3; abundance: many; v_gene: TRBV9; d_gene: TRBD2; len: 15; CDR3aa: CASSMTGTSYDTQYF; CDR3nt: TGTGCCAGCAGCATGACAGGGACTAGCTATGATACGCAGTATTTT
j_gene: TRBJ2-7; abundance: few; v_gene: TRBV4-1; d_gene: TRBD1; len: 17; CDR3aa: CASSQGQGALRTYEQYF; CDR3nt: TGCGCCAGCAGCCAAGGACAGGGGGCGCTTAGGACCTACGAGCAGTACTTC
j_gene: TRBJ2-2; abundance: -; v_gene: TRBV7-9; d_gene: -; len: 13; CDR3aa: CASSGAATGELFF; CDR3nt: TGTGCCAGCAGTGGGGCAGCCACCGGGGAGCTGTTTTTT
j_gene: TRBJ2-1; abundance: -; v_gene: TRBV28; d_gene: -; len: 13; CDR3aa: CASSPGRANEQFF; CDR3nt: TGTGCCAGCAGCCCCGGACGCGCCAATGAGCAGTTCTTC
j_gene: TRBJ2-7; abundance: -; v_gene: TRBV6-1; d_gene: TRBD2; len: 16; CDR3aa: CASSEWEGFSSYEQYF; CDR3nt: TGTGCCAGCAGTGAATGGGAGGGTTTCAGCTCCTACGAGCAGTACTTC
j_gene: TRBJ2-1; abundance: -; v_gene: TRBV6-5; d_gene: -; len: 14; CDR3aa: CASSYTDDYNEQFF; CDR3nt: TGTGCCAGCAGTTATACGGACGACTACAATGAGCAGTTCTTC
j_gene: TRBJ2-7; abundance: many; v_gene: TRBV4-3; d_gene: -; len: 16; CDR3aa: CASSQDSSRGVYEQYF; CDR3nt: TGCGCCAGCAGCCAAGATTCTTCCCGAGGGGTTTACGAGCAGTACTTC
j_gene: TRBJ2-1; abundance: -; v_gene: TRBV3-1; d_gene: -; len: 12; CDR3aa: CASSQSSGVKFF; CDR3nt: TGTGCCAGCAGCCAAAGCTCAGGGGTAAAGTTCTTC
j_gene: TRBJ2-5; abundance: many; v_gene: TRBV10-3; d_gene: -; len: 13; CDR3aa: CAIMPQYQETQYF; CDR3nt: TGTGCCATCATGCCGCAGTACCAAGAGACCCAGTACTTC
j_gene: TRBJ2-7; abundance: few; v_gene: TRBV13; d_gene: -; len: 12; CDR3aa: CASSPGAAGQYF; CDR3nt: TGTGCCAGCAGCCCCGGGGCAGCGGGGCAGTACTTC
j_gene: TRBJ2-1; abundance: -; v_gene: TRBV11-2; d_gene: TRBD2; len: 18; CDR3aa: CASSLGLAGGYHVNEQFF; CDR3nt: TGTGCCAGCAGCTTAGGACTAGCGGGGGGCTACCACGTGAATGAGCAGTTCTTC
j_gene: TRBJ2-7; abundance: -; v_gene: TRBV27; d_gene: -; len: 14; CDR3aa: CASSLAGWGHEQYF; CDR3nt: TGTGCCAGCAGTTTGGCGGGATGGGGCCACGAGCAGTACTTC
j_gene: TRBJ1-2; abundance: -; v_gene: TRBV29-1; d_gene: -; len: 11; CDR3aa: CSVRTQYGYTF; CDR3nt: TGCAGCGTTAGGACTCAGTATGGCTACACCTTC
j_gene: TRBJ2-1; abundance: -; v_gene: TRBV4-3; d_gene: -; len: 16; CDR3aa: CASSQDQDGGYNEQFF; CDR3nt: TGCGCCAGCAGCCAAGATCAGGATGGGGGTTACAATGAGCAGTTCTTC
j_gene: TRBJ2-2; abundance: -; v_gene: TRBV4-2; d_gene: -; len: 14; CDR3aa: CASSQDLTVGELFF; CDR3nt: TGTGCCAGCAGCCAAGATTTAACGGTCGGGGAGCTGTTTTTT
j_gene: TRBJ1-2; abundance: few; v_gene: TRBV20-1; d_gene: -; len: 13; CDR3aa: CSARDIFNYGYTF; CDR3nt: TGCAGTGCTAGAGACATCTTTAACTATGGCTACACCTTC
j_gene: TRBJ1-1; abundance: -; v_gene: TRBV9; d_gene: -; len: 13; CDR3aa: CASSVGIYTEAFF; CDR3nt: TGTGCCAGCAGCGTGGGAATTTATACTGAAGCTTTCTTT
j_gene: TRBJ2-3; abundance: many; v_gene: TRBV3-1; d_gene: TRBD2; len: 18; CDR3aa: CASSQDKVAGGSTDTQYF; CDR3nt: TGTGCCAGCAGCCAAGATAAGGTAGCGGGGGGTAGCACAGATACGCAGTATTTT
j_gene: TRBJ2-5; abundance: -; v_gene: TRBV3-1; d_gene: TRBD1; len: 14; CDR3aa: CASSPGTVEETQYF; CDR3nt: TGTGCCAGCAGCCCCGGGACAGTGGAAGAGACCCAGTACTTC
j_gene: TRBJ1-1; abundance: few; v_gene: TRBV2; d_gene: TRBD1; len: 12; CDR3aa: CASTSDRAEGLW; CDR3nt: TGTGCCAGCACCTCGGACAGGGCGGAAGGGCTCTGG
j_gene: TRBJ2-2; abundance: many; v_gene: TRBV12-3/TRBV12-4; d_gene: TRBD1; len: 17; CDR3aa: CASSLGLGQGPTGELFF; CDR3nt: TGTGCCAGCAGTTTAGGCTTGGGACAGGGTCCCACCGGGGAGCTGTTTTTT